There are a few counts of the clone carrying this T cell receptor beta chain. Its antigen remains unknown. It was RNA transcripts that yielded the amplified TCR beta CDR3 regions. Initially, a first-round RT-PCR of the TCR CDR3 employed the HTBI primer set. TCRdb re-derived calls from the multiplex PCR reads in MiXCR, one entry per CDR3 protein. The sample lists some 760,000 distinct CDR3 sequences; 14% were seen once. This record comes from a study of T cells in Graves' hyperthyroidism and ophthalmopathy. Germline loops: CDR1 SQVTM, CDR2 ANQGSEA. This CDR3 is 12 amino acids long. V was trimmed by 5 bases and J by 5 bases, leaving 9 bases between them. Points from the study as a whole: Most clonotypes that expanded in the thyroid above 0.001 also showed up in blood.

Sequencing was done on a sample of blood. V and J are TRBV29-1 and TRBJ2-2, with D tentatively TRBD1 (5 bases). This clonotype was obtained from a young woman with Graves' hyperthyroidism. CDR3 protein: CSVSGFTGELFF. CDR3 coding DNA: TGCAGCGTTTCAGGGTTTACCGGGGAGCTGTTTTTT.